This entry lists 21 T cell receptor beta chains sequenced from one sample in a study of breast tumors, draining lymph nodes, adjacent tissues. Each CDR3 protein is one row after TCRdb ran MiXCR on the multiplex PCR reads. The sample lists 150,000 to 200,000 distinct CDR3 sequences, roughly 30% occurring once. Breast cancer patients provided tissue from their axillary draining lymph nodes. Sequencing was done on a sample of axillary lymph node tissue. The receptors were gathered from a female donor with breast cancer. Some clones in this sample may be carry-over from other donors' samples.

This clonotype was recorded at least ten times. The chain employs TRBV4-2 and TRBJ1-5; 9 bases match TRBD1. Germline V CDR1 and CDR2: LGHNA, YNFKEQ. This CDR3 region has 17 residues. The junction had 8 bases not matched to a gene; V was cut back by 5 bases and J by 0 bases. CDR3 amino acids: CASSIGDRAYSNQPQHF. The CDR3 DNA follows: TGTGCCAGCAGCATCGGGGACAGGGCATATAGCAATCAGCCCCAGCATTTT.

This clonotype was seen ten or more times. This rearrangement joins TRBV19 to TRBJ1-2; D is unclear. V was clipped by 9 bases and J by 8 bases, with 16 bases between them. This CDR3 contains 12 residues. Germline loops: CDR1 LNHDA, CDR2 SQIVND (reference sequence). This CDR3 reads CASQPGVGGYTF. The CDR3 DNA follows: TGTGCCAGCCAGCCGGGAGTTGGAGGCTACACCTTC.

This clonotype has a count of ten or more. This sequence joins TRBV7-6 and TRBJ2-7; no clear D. Trimming stripped 4 bases from V and 6 bases from J, with 10 bases between. From germline, CDR1 is SGHVS and CDR2 FNYEAQ. CDR3 length: 12 amino acids. The CDR3 DNA follows: TGTGCCAGCAGCTCTACGGGCTTCGAGCAGTACTTC. This encodes CASSSTGFEQYF.

The chain carries TRBV7-2 and TRBJ2-7; perhaps TRBD2 as D (6 bases). The V gene's germline CDR1 is SGHTA and CDR2 FQGNSA. CDR3 size: 16 residues. V dropped 0 bases and J dropped 7 bases, with 19 bases sitting between them. DNA for the CDR3: TGTGCCAGCAGCTTAGCCAACGGGAGTTGGGTCGAAGAGCAGTACTTC. Its translation is CASSLANGSWVEEQYF.

Remarks on this clonotype: A read error may explain this, as a much larger clone is one base away. This chain connects TRBV14 to TRBJ2-7, with D perhaps being TRBD1 or TRBD2 (5 bases each). CDR3 length: 14 amino acids. Per the germline V gene, CDR1 is SGHDN and CDR2 is FVKESK. For the CDR3, the DNA is TGTGCCAGCAGCCGCCAGGGTGGTTTTAGCGAGCAGTCCTTC. Translating it yields CASSRQGGFSEQSF.

This clonotype was seen many times. This rearrangement joins TRBV20-1 to TRBJ1-5, with 7 bases identical to TRBD1. Germline loops: CDR1 DFQATT, CDR2 SNEGSKA (reference sequence). This CDR3 comprises 15 residues. The trim removed 3 bases at V and 4 bases at J, leaving 9 bases unmatched. The chain's CDR3 is CSARETGQMNQPQHF. CDR3 in DNA: TGCAGTGCTAGGGAGACAGGGCAAATGAATCAGCCCCAGCATTTT.

This clonotype was seen a few times. Being one base from a much bigger clone, this may be a read error. No conserved phenylalanine or tryptophan ends this CDR3, so it is likely a read error. The V and J genes are TRBV9 and TRBJ2-3; a possible D gene is TRBD1 (5 bases). The CDR3 has 13 amino acids. With 3 bases removed from V and 6 bases from J, the gap between germline ends came to 11 bases. Germline assignment: CDR1 SGDLS and CDR2 YYNGEE. For the CDR3, the DNA is TGTGCCAGCAGCGCCTCAGGGATGGATACGCAGTATTCT. It translates to CASSASGMDTQYS.

The chain carries TRBV19 and TRBJ2-3; TRBD2 agrees at 11 bases. CDR3 length: 17 residues. The germline V gene encodes CDR1 LNHDA and CDR2 SQIVND (reference sequence). V lost 4 bases, J lost 2 bases, and 8 bases stayed unmatched. DNA of the CDR3: TGTGCCAGTAGTACCTTAGCGGGGGGGCAGTACACAGATACGCAGTATTTT. It encodes CASSTLAGGQYTDTQYF.

This clonotype was detected ten times or more. The V and J genes are TRBV5-4 and TRBJ2-2; D gene ambiguous. The germline V gene encodes CDR1 SGHNT and CDR2 YYREEE (reference sequence). V was pared by 4 bases and J by 0 bases, with 13 bases between. There are 16 residues in the CDR3. Written as DNA, the CDR3 is TGTGCCAGCAGCCCCGGGCTTTCATCGAACACCGGGGAGCTGTTTTTT. Translating it yields CASSPGLSSNTGELFF. Full variable domain (rest looked up from reference TRBV5-4 and TRBJ2-2): ETGVTQSPTHLIKTRGQQVTLRCSSQSGHNTVSWYQQALGQGPQFIFQYYREEENGRGNFPPRFSGLQFPNYSSELNVNALELDDSALYLCASSPGLSSNTGELFFGEGSRLTVL.

The genes are TRBV18 and TRBJ1-5; tentative D call: TRBD1 (5 bases). V gave up 5 bases and J gave up 5 bases, with 7 bases separating them. Germline CDR1 reads KGHSH; CDR2 reads LQKENI. The CDR3 loop spans 12 amino acids. The CDR3 is CASSKGHQPQHF. In DNA form, the CDR3 reads TGTGCCAGCTCAAAGGGACATCAGCCCCAGCATTTT.

The chain couples TRBV15 to TRBJ1-3; the match to TRBD1 covers 8 bases. Germline assignment: CDR1 LNHNV and CDR2 YYDKDF (reference sequence). The trim removed 3 bases at V and 2 bases at J, leaving 6 bases unmatched. The CDR3 contains 16 residues. The DNA of the CDR3 is TGTGCCACCAGCAGTGGACAGGGTGGAACTGGAAACACCATATATTTT. Translation gives CATSSGQGGTGNTIYF.

This clonotype showed up many times. The genes are TRBV20-1 and TRBJ2-7; D is unresolved. CDR1 and CDR2 (germline): DFQATT, SNEGSKA (reference sequence). There are 11 residues in the CDR3. V dropped 6 bases and J dropped 1 base, with 7 bases sitting between them. For the CDR3, the DNA is TGCAGTGCAGAACTTTCCTACGAGCAGTACTTC. This translates into CSAELSYEQYF.

As regards this clonotype: At one end, the junction sequence differs from germline, possibly due to a read error. The chain joins TRBV20-1 to TRBJ2-5; D perhaps matches TRBD2 (5 bases). The V gene's germline CDR1 is DFQATT and CDR2 SNEGSKA (reference sequence). The CDR3 covers 13 residues. The CDR3 nucleotides read TGCAGTGCTAGCAGTGGAGGCCAAGATACCCAGTACTTC. Amino acid sequence: CSASSGGQDTQYF.

Remarks on this clonotype: A much bigger clone sits one base away, suggesting this may be a read error. J is TRBJ2-1 and V is TRBV6-6; possible D gene TRBD1, 6 bases. V was trimmed by 6 bases and J by 10 bases, leaving 16 bases between them. Germline V gives CDR1 MNHNY, CDR2 SVGAGI (reference sequence). The CDR3 is 13 residues long. CDR3 DNA: TGTGCCAGCAGCCAAGTGGGGGCCTACGAGCAGTTCTTC. Its protein is CASSQVGAYEQFF.

The table lists this clonotype with a count of one. Without the conserved terminal phenylalanine or tryptophan, this CDR3 likely stems from a read error. The genes are TRBV20-1 and TRBJ1-1; maybe TRBD1 (5 bases). The CDR3 consists of 13 residues. Germline V lookup: CDR1 DFQATT, CDR2 SNEGSKA (reference sequence). The V end was cut by 3 bases, the J end by 7 bases, with 15 bases between. The CDR3 here is CSARGTFKFEAFS. The CDR3 DNA is TGCAGTGCTAGGGGGACTTTCAAATTTGAAGCTTTCTCT.

This clonotype was counted only a few times. The chain links TRBV5-4 to TRBJ2-3; 9 bases agree with TRBD2. J gave up 1 base and V 3 bases, and 6 bases lay outside the gene matches. Germline CDR1 and CDR2: SGHNT and YYREEE (reference sequence). This CDR3 spans 16 amino acids. The CDR3: CASSSNRLAGTDTQYF. As DNA, the CDR3 is TGTGCCAGCAGCTCTAACCGACTAGCGGGCACAGATACGCAGTATTTT.

This clonotype was seen a few times. This clone may be a read error of a much larger clone one base away. V and J are TRBV20-1 and TRBJ1-5; a weak D match, TRBD1 (6 bases). CDR1 DFQATT and CDR2 SNEGSKA come from the germline V gene (reference sequence). This CDR3 is built from 14 residues. CDR3 in DNA: TGCAGTGCTAGGGGGAGGGGGAGCAATCCGCCCCAGCATTTT. It translates to CSARGRGSNPPQHF.

This clonotype was detected many times. J is TRBJ2-7 and V is TRBV29-1; 9 bases fit TRBD2. With 3 bases clipped from V and 3 bases from J, the junction kept 9 bases outside the gene matches. Germline-derived CDR1 and CDR2 are SQVTM and ANQGSEA. This CDR3 comprises 15 residues. The CDR3 loop is CSVEGSGTSFYEQYF. DNA of the CDR3: TGCAGCGTTGAGGGTTCGGGGACTAGCTTCTACGAGCAGTACTTC.

This sequence joins TRBV2 and TRBJ2-3; D is possibly TRBD2 (6 bases). Trimming cost V 1 base and J 1 base, with 12 bases left between them. The CDR3 length is 16 residues. Germline lookup yields CDR1 SNHLY and CDR2 FYNNEI. The CDR3 is CASSEEEGLCTDTQYF. Here the CDR3 DNA reads TGTGCCAGCAGTGAAGAGGAGGGACTCTGCACAGATACGCAGTATTTT.

The table lists this clonotype with many counts. The CDR3 spells CASSQEARPRSYNEQFF. In nucleotides, the CDR3 is TGCGCCAGCAGCCAAGAAGCCAGACCCCGCTCCTACAATGAGCAGTTCTTC. This chain links TRBV4-1 with TRBJ2-1; no clear D. V lost 0 bases to trimming and J lost 0 bases, with 12 bases between them. Germline-derived CDR1 and CDR2 are MGHRA and YSYEKL. This CDR3 contains 17 residues.

This clonotype has ten or more counts. This rearrangement joins TRBV20-1 to TRBJ1-5, with TRBD1 as a possible D gene (5 bases). The CDR3 is 15 amino acids. From germline, CDR1 is DFQATT and CDR2 SNEGSKA (reference sequence). Trimming took off 3 bases at V and 7 bases at J, with 19 bases between the two ends. The CDR3 DNA reads as TGCAGTGCTAGGCCCGCAGGGAGGAGGGACCAGCCCCAGCATTTT. Protein: CSARPAGRRDQPQHF.